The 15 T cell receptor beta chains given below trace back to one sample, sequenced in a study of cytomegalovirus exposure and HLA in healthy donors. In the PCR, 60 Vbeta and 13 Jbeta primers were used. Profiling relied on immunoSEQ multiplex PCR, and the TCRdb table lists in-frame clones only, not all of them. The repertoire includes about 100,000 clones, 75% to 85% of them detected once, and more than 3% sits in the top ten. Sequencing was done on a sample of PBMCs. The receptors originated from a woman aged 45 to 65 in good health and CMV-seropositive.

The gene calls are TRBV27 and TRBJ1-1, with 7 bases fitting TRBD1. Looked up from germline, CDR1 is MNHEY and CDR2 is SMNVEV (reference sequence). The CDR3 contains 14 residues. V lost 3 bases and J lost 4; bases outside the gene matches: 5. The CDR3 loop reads CASSFYDRATEAFF. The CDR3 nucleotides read TGTGCCAGCAGTTTTTACGACAGGGCCACTGAAGCTTTCTTT.

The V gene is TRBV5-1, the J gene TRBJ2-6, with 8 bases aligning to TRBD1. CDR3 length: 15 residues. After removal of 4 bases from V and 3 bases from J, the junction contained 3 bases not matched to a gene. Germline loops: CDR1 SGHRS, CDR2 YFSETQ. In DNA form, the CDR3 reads TGCGCCAGCAGCACAGACAGGGGTGGGGCCAACGTCCTGACTTTC. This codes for CASSTDRGGANVLTF.

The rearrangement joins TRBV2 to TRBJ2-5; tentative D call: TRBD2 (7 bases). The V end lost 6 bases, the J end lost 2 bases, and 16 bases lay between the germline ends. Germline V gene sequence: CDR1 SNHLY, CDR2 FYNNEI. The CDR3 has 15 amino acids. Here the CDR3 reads CASSGRGGRQETQYF. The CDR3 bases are TGTGCCAGCAGCGGCAGGGGAGGGAGGCAAGAGACCCAGTACTTC.

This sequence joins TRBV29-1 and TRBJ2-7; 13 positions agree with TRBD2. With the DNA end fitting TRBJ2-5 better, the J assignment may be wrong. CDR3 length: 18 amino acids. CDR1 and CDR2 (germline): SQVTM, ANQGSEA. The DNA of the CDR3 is TGCAGCGTCGAGCCCGGACTAGCGGGAGAGATGCTGGATGAGACCCAGTACTTC. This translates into CSVEPGLAGEMLDETQYF.

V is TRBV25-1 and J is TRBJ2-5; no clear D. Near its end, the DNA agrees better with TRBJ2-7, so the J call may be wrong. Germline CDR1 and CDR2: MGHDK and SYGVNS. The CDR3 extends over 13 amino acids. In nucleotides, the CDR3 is TGTGCCAGCAGTGGTATAACGTCCTACGAGCAGTACTTC. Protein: CASSGITSYEQYF.

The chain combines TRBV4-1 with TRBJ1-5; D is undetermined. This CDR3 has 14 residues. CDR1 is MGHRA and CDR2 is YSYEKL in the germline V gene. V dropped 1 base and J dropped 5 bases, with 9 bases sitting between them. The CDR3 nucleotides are TGCGCCAGCAGCCAAGTTAGTGAGTATCAGCCCCAGCATTTT. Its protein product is CASSQVSEYQPQHF.

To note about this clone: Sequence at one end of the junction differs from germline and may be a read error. Here the CDR3 DNA reads TGTGCCAGCAGCCTAACCCCTCCAGGTAGCGGGGGGGCAGATACGCAGTATTTT. It yields the protein CASSLTPPGSGGADTQYF. The chain carries TRBV7-3 and TRBJ2-3; 11 bases fit TRBD2. Germline-derived CDR1 and CDR2 are SGHTA and FQGTGA. The CDR3 is 18 residues long.

The CDR3 is CASWTGGNQPQHF. CDR3 coding DNA: TGTGCCAGCTGGACAGGGGGTAATCAGCCCCAGCATTTT. The chain couples TRBV6-1 to TRBJ1-5, with 10 bases fitting TRBD1. The CDR3 loop spans 13 amino acids. Germline V gene data show CDR1 as MNHNS and CDR2 as SASEGT. V trimming: 8 bases; J trimming: 4 bases; junction bases outside the gene matches: 2.

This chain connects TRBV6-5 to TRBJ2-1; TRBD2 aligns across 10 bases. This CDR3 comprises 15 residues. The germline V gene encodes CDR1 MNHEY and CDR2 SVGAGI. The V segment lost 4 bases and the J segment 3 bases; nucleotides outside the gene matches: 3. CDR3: CASSSTSGIYNEQFF. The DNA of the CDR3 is TGTGCCAGCAGTTCTACTAGCGGGATCTACAATGAGCAGTTCTTC.

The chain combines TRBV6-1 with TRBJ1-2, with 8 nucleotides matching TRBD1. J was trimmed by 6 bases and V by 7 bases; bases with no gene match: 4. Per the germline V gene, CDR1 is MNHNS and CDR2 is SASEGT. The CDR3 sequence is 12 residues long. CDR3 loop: CASTGQVDGYTF. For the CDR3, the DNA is TGTGCCAGCACGGGACAGGTCGATGGCTACACCTTC.

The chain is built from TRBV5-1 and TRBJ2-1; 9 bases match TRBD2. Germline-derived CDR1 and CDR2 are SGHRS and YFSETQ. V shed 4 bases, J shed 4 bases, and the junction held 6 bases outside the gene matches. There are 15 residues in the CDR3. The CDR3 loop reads CASSISGGSYNEQFF. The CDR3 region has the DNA TGCGCCAGCAGCATTAGCGGGGGATCGTACAATGAGCAGTTCTTC. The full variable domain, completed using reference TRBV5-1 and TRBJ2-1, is KAGVTQTPRYLIKTRGQQVTLSCSPISGHRSVSWYQQTPGQGLQFLFEYFSETQRNKGNFPGRFSGRQFSNSRSEMNVSTLELGDSALYLCASSISGGSYNEQFFGPGTRLTVL.

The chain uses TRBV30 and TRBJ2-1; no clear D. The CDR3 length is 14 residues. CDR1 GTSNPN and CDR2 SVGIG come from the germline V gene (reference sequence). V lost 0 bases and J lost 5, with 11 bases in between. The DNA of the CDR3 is TGTGCCTGGAGTGTGAGACTCCGGGACAATGAGCAGTTCTTC. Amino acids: CAWSVRLRDNEQFF.

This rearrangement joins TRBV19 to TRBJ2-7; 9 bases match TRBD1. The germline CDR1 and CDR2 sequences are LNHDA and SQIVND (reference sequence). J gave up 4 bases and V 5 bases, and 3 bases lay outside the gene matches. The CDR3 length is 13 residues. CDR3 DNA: TGTGCCAGTAGTGTTGGGACAGGGTACGAGCAGTACTTC. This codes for CASSVGTGYEQYF.

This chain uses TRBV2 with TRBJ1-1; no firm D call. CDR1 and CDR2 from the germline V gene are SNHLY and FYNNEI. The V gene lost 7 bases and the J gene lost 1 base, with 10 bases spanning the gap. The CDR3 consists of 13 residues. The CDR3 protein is CASKKEENTEAFF. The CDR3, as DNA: TGTGCCAGCAAGAAGGAGGAGAACACTGAAGCTTTCTTT.

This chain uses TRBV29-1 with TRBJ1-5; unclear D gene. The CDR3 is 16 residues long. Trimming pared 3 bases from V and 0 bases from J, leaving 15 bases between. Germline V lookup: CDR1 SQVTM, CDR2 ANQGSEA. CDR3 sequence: CSVDGRFPVSNQPQHF. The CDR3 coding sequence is TGCAGCGTTGACGGCAGGTTCCCTGTTAGCAATCAGCCCCAGCATTTT.